Listed below are T cell receptor beta chains from one sample, sequenced in a study of CD8+ T cells in alopecia areata. Measured with immunoSEQ multiplex PCR; TCRdb has only the in-frame clones, and not every one. The data contain approximately 210,000 clones, over 60% of them singletons. The sample consisted of CD4+ T cells sorted from blood, taken at week 4, from a patient treated with tofacitinib. The receptors here all came from a human donor with alopecia areata. The CDR3 runs from the conserved cysteine through the conserved F or W. Each record gives: CDR3 protein, J gene, D gene, V gene. D genes are given only for firm matches.

CASSEGDIGGYTF,TRBJ1-2,-,TRBV6-1
CAIRPGQGRCTF,TRBJ1-2,TRBD1,TRBV10-3
CASSLRGAYGYTF,TRBJ1-2,-,TRBV5-6
CASSNILEAINTGELFF,TRBJ2-2,-,TRBV7-9
CASSPGGVRTEAFF,TRBJ1-1,-,TRBV5-1
CASSLEQAQPQHF,TRBJ1-5,-,TRBV7-2
CASSYLGNQPQHF,TRBJ1-5,-,TRBV6-6
CASSVVETQYF,TRBJ2-5,-,TRBV2
CASRGQGNEQYF,TRBJ2-7,TRBD1,TRBV25-1
CASSRGGHTEAFF,TRBJ1-1,-,TRBV4-3
CASSFRLAEYNEQFF,TRBJ2-1,TRBD2,TRBV7-9
CASSLAGTGTDTQYF,TRBJ2-3,-,TRBV5-4
CASSLSGNEQFF,TRBJ2-1,-,TRBV18
CASSIGEGQGIGSEAFF,TRBJ1-1,TRBD1,TRBV19
CASSNGQNYGYTF,TRBJ1-2,-,TRBV7-9
CASSRRVVRETQYF,TRBJ2-5,-,TRBV4-1
CSVYRSGTGELFF,TRBJ2-2,-,TRBV29-1
CASSPRGYPSPDEQFF,TRBJ2-1,-,TRBV7-2
CASSLLQSNSPLHF,TRBJ1-6,-,TRBV5-1
CALQTSGGAGELFF,TRBJ2-2,TRBD2,TRBV30
CAISESSRGLDTQYF,TRBJ2-3,-,TRBV10-3
CASSLGWDTQYF,TRBJ2-3,-,TRBV5-1
CSAAGASGANVLTF,TRBJ2-6,-,TRBV29-1
CASSLEGDNEQFF,TRBJ2-1,-,TRBV5-1
CAFPLGGREQFF,TRBJ2-1,-,TRBV30
CASSAGTPQETQYF,TRBJ2-5,-,TRBV2
CASRGLAGASPYEQYF,TRBJ2-7,TRBD2,TRBV10-2
CASSPAGVDTEAFF,TRBJ1-1,-,TRBV28
CASSRAGQVPHLF,TRBJ1-1,TRBD1,TRBV27
CASSPRQGRHEQYF,TRBJ2-7,TRBD1,TRBV6-5
CSVSHNGEGGGYGYTF,TRBJ1-2,TRBD1,TRBV29-1
CSVGPSSYEQYF,TRBJ2-7,-,TRBV29-1
CASSPLTWAGEEETQYF,TRBJ2-5,-,TRBV27
CASSFRALWLTGELFF,TRBJ2-2,-,TRBV5-1
CAWSFASPEAFF,TRBJ1-1,-,TRBV30
CASSSRPPAEQYF,TRBJ2-7,-,TRBV11-1
CASRGQQGEKLFF,TRBJ1-4,TRBD1,TRBV2
CASSYSPSGGAGEQYF,TRBJ2-7,TRBD2,TRBV6-6
CASSLTEDSPLHF,TRBJ1-6,-,TRBV7-9
CASGADRRGGDTQYF,TRBJ2-3,-,TRBV2
CASSLGTVNTEAFF,TRBJ1-1,-,TRBV11-2
CASRRGQAVGPQHF,TRBJ1-5,TRBD1,TRBV6-5
CASRRTENYGYTF,TRBJ1-2,-,TRBV6-5
CASSLAGGPRETQYF,TRBJ2-5,TRBD2,TRBV5-1
CAWSVGQYNSPLHF,TRBJ1-6,TRBD1,TRBV30
CASSQEVRSSPLHF,TRBJ1-6,-,TRBV14
CSVASWGHPGTEAFF,TRBJ1-1,-,TRBV29-1
CATSSGGLAGPREQFF,TRBJ2-1,TRBD2,TRBV15
CASSSTGQQKLFF,TRBJ1-4,TRBD1,TRBV13
CASSQDLGANYGYTF,TRBJ1-2,-,TRBV4-2
CATLPFGRVNTEAFF,TRBJ1-1,-,TRBV6-5
CSPPAASYNEQFF,TRBJ2-1,-,TRBV29-1
CASSPGGREAFF,TRBJ1-1,-,TRBV4-3
CASSLRDHYEQYF,TRBJ2-7,-,TRBV18